This TCR beta chain was found in a study of cytomegalovirus exposure and HLA in healthy donors. This clone was observed a handful of times. Antigen unknown. Other DNA sequences within the sample encode an identical CDR3. Study findings and constraints: DRB1 showed the most TCR associations and HLA-C the fewest in a later analysis, as rates varied by HLA locus.

PCR primers comprised 60 Vbeta and 13 Jbeta primers. The repertoire was sequenced with immunoSEQ multiplex PCR; TCRdb's copy has only in-frame clones and lacks some. The sample includes under 95,000 clones, under 80% of them seen just once. The source material was PBMCs. This clonotype was sampled from a boy aged 10-17 years in good health and CMV-seronegative.

The DNA of the CDR3 is TGTGCCAGCAGTTTGGACAGGGGCTACGAGCAGTACTTC. This sequence encodes CASSLDRGYEQYF. The chain has TRBV28 and TRBJ2-7; TRBD1 matches 9 bases. Trimming cost V 3 bases and J 3 bases; bases outside gene matches: 0. The germline V gene has CDR1 MDHEN and CDR2 SYDVKM. The CDR3 runs to 13 residues.